Sequencing of this T cell receptor beta chain was carried out in a study of OX40 agonist ivuxolimab in advanced cancers. Produced via immunoSEQ multiplex PCR; TCRdb's table is partial and in-frame only. The sample yields fewer than 25,000 clones, 84% seen once. V dropped 2 bases and J dropped 4 bases, with 9 bases sitting between them. CDR1 and CDR2 (germline): MNHEY, SMNVEV (reference sequence). CDR3 length: 13 residues. The gene calls are TRBV27 and TRBJ2-7, with D maybe TRBD1 (6 bases). The material sequenced was CD4+ or CD8+ T cells sorted from blood, taken in a trial of the OX40 agonist ivuxolimab. This TCR was recovered from an adult with an advanced solid tumor such as melanoma, head and neck, liver or kidney cancer. The CDR3 protein is CASSLRGGYEQYF. The CDR3 bases are TGTGCCAGCAGTTTACGAGGGGGTTACGAGCAGTACTTC.